These 13 T cell receptor beta chains came from one sample sequenced in a study of T cell clones after liver transplantation. Sequenced by immunoSEQ multiplex PCR; TCRdb stores in-frame clones only, minus some. The table includes roughly 74,000 clones, about four fifths detected once. The starting material was CD4+ T cells from blood, obtained before liver transplant. The receptors were gathered from a human donor who received a liver transplant.

The chain is built from TRBV7-2 and TRBJ2-7; D unresolved. This CDR3 region has 13 residues. The germline V and J ends were trimmed by 5 bases and 5 bases, with 13 bases remaining between them. CDR1 is SGHTA, CDR2 FQGNSA, per germline. This CDR3 reads CASSTSLMDEQYF. The CDR3 DNA follows: TGTGCCAGCAGCACGAGTTTAATGGACGAGCAGTACTTC.

The CDR3 sequence is CASSQGTGVAEAFF. CDR3 sequence (DNA): TGTGCCAGCAGCCAAGGGACAGGGGTGGCTGAAGCTTTCTTT. The chain joins TRBV4-2 to TRBJ1-1, with 9 bases aligning to TRBD1. CDR1 and CDR2 (germline): LGHNA, YNFKEQ. This CDR3 region has 14 residues. The J segment lost 6 bases and the V segment lost 1 base, leaving 3 bases of the junction unmatched.

This sequence joins TRBV19 and TRBJ2-3, with D tentatively TRBD1 or TRBD2 (5 bases each). Germline V gene data show CDR1 as LNHDA and CDR2 as SQIVND (reference sequence). The CDR3 runs 13 residues. V lost 5 bases and J 7 bases, leaving 13 bases between the germline ends. Written as DNA, the CDR3 is TGTGCCAGTAGTCGGTCCTCGGGGCATACGCAGTATTTT. Amino acid sequence: CASSRSSGHTQYF.

The rearrangement links TRBV5-1 to TRBJ2-2; 7 bases fit TRBD1. This CDR3 has 16 residues. V lost 4 bases to trimming and J lost 2 bases; unmatched junction nucleotides: 8. Germline V gene sequence: CDR1 SGHRS, CDR2 YFSETQ. The CDR3 is CASSQRTGPNTGELFF. The CDR3 DNA follows: TGCGCCAGCAGCCAACGGACAGGACCTAACACCGGGGAGCTGTTTTTT.

V usage is TRBV19 and J usage is TRBJ1-1; D perhaps matches TRBD1 (6 bases). The CDR3 covers 15 residues. CDR1 and CDR2 from the germline V gene are LNHDA and SQIVND (reference sequence). V was cut by 0 bases and J by 1 base, with 9 bases left in between. As DNA, the CDR3 is TGTGCCAGTAGTATAGAAGGAGGGGGGAACACTGAAGCTTTCTTT. It is translated as CASSIEGGGNTEAFF.

The rearrangement joins TRBV5-4 to TRBJ2-3; 7 nucleotides line up with TRBD1. The germline gives CDR1 SGHNT, CDR2 YYREEE (reference sequence). The V gene end was trimmed by 1 base and the J gene end by 1 base; junction bases not matched to a gene: 3. The CDR3 is made up of 15 amino acids. CDR3 sequence (DNA): TGTGCCAGCAGCTTGAGTGGGACAGGCACAGATACGCAGTATTTT. Translating it yields CASSLSGTGTDTQYF.

This clone has only a few counts. The rearrangement uses TRBV28 and TRBJ2-7, with 7 bases that match TRBD2. Germline V gene sequence: CDR1 MDHEN, CDR2 SYDVKM. CDR3 length equals 12 residues. The V and J ends lost 5 bases and 8 bases, in that order; junction bases with no gene match: 6. CDR3 region: CASSGYGGKQYF. Written as DNA, the CDR3 is TGTGCCAGCAGTGGTTACGGGGGGAAGCAGTACTTC.

In DNA, the CDR3 is TGTGCCAGCAGCTCTCCGGGACAGGGGGCTCGAAACACTGAAGCTTTCTTT. Translating gives CASSSPGQGARNTEAFF. The chain carries TRBV5-4 and TRBJ1-1; 12 bases match TRBD1. Trimming removed 3 bases from V and 2 bases from J; junction bases left unmatched: 8. Looked up from germline, CDR1 is SGHNT and CDR2 is YYREEE (reference sequence). This CDR3 contains 17 residues.

This clone has just a few counts. This chain joins TRBV10-1 and TRBJ2-1; 13 positions agree with TRBD2. Germline values: CDR1 WNHNN, CDR2 SYGVQD (reference sequence). The CDR3 runs to 17 residues. J lost 12 bases, V lost 2 bases, and 13 bases had no gene match. In DNA, the CDR3 is TGCGCCAGCAGTGAGGAGGGAGCCGGGACTAGCGGGACGAGGCAGTTCTTC. It codes for CASSEEGAGTSGTRQFF.

This sequence joins TRBV30 and TRBJ1-5; no reliable D call. Germline V gene lookup returns CDR1 GTSNPN and CDR2 SVGIG (reference sequence). Trimming stripped 2 bases from V and 6 bases from J, with 17 bases between. The CDR3 extends over 15 amino acids. CDR3 DNA: TGTGCCTGGAGTCCTCCGTCGGGGTCTTTTCAGCCCCAGCATTTT. Translation: CAWSPPSGSFQPQHF. Filled out from reference TRBV30 and TRBJ1-5, the complete variable domain reads SQTIHQWPATLVQPVGSPLSLECTVEGTSNPNLYWYRQAAGRGLQLLFYSVGIGQISSEVPQNLSASRPQDRQFILSSKKLLLSDSGFYLCAWSPPSGSFQPQHFGDGTRLSIL.

V is TRBV28 and J is TRBJ2-3, with D possibly being TRBD2 (5 bases). CDR1 is MDHEN and CDR2 is SYDVKM in the germline V gene. Trimming removed 3 bases from V and 2 bases from J, with 12 bases in between. The CDR3 spans 15 residues. The chain's CDR3 is CASSFEGGHTDTQYF. For the CDR3, the DNA is TGTGCCAGCAGTTTCGAGGGCGGTCACACAGATACGCAGTATTTT.

The J gene is TRBJ1-1, the V gene TRBV14, with D possibly matching TRBD1 (6 bases). The CDR3 length is 17 residues. The V gene's germline CDR1 is SGHDN and CDR2 FVKESK. Between the trimmed V and J ends, which lost 1 base and 0 bases, there was a span of 15 bases. CDR3 sequence (DNA): TGTGCCAGCAGCCAAGCTCCCTGGACAGCCATGAACACTGAAGCTTTCTTT. It encodes CASSQAPWTAMNTEAFF.

This clone occurred a few times. V usage is TRBV11-2 and J usage is TRBJ2-7; 8 nucleotides line up with TRBD2. This CDR3 contains 14 residues. CDR1 is SGHAT and CDR2 is FQNNGV in the germline V gene. The V and J ends lost 4 bases and 3 bases, in that order; junction bases with no gene match: 5. The CDR3 sequence: CASSSLAGNYEQYF. In DNA, the CDR3 is TGTGCCAGCAGCTCCCTAGCGGGTAACTACGAGCAGTACTTC.